This T cell receptor (beta chain) appears in the sequencing data of a study of blood T cell repertoires in COVID-19. Participants spanned ages about 18 to 90 years and resided in about 25 US areas. Participant-reported clinical history was the basis for cohort assignment. Original methodology: For nucleated cells, counts were estimated from reference gene primer amplification. Using immunoSEQ multiplex PCR, the repertoire was profiled, and TCRdb retains in-frame clones only, with some absent. That table gives V, J and clone size, and the DNA gave D and trimming. This sample has 200,000 to 250,000 clones, with 86% found just once. Source material: PBMCs or T cells enriched from blood (not recorded which). This receptor was identified in a woman aged 45-60 years in a cohort exposed to, infected with or recovered from COVID-19 (not recorded which).

CDR3 in DNA: TGTGCCAGCAGCTTCACTAGCGACGATGAGCAGTTCTTC. Translating it yields CASSFTSDDEQFF. The rearrangement uses TRBV7-2 and TRBJ2-1; 7 nucleotides align to TRBD2. The CDR3 has 13 residues. Germline V gene sequence: CDR1 SGHTA, CDR2 FQGNSA. V trimming: 3 bases; J trimming: 8 bases; junction bases outside the gene matches: 4. The full variable domain, in which reference TRBV7-2 and TRBJ2-1 provide the parts outside the CDR3, is GAGVSQSPSNKVTEKGKDVELRCDPISGHTALYWYRQSLGQGLEFLIYFQGNSAPDKSGLPSDRFSAERTGGSVSTLTIQRTQQEDSAVYLCASSFTSDDEQFFGPGTRLTVL.